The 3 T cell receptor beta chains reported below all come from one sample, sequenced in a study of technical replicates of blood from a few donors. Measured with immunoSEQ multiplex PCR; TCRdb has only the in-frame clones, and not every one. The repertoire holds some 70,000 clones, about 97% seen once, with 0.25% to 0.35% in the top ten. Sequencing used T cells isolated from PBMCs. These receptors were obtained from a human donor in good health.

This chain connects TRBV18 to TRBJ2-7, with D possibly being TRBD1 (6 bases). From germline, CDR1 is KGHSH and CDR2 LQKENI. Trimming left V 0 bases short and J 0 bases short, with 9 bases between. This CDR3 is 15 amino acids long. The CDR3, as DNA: TGTGCCAGCTCACCACCGGGGGCTAGCTCCTACGAGCAGTACTTC. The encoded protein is CASSPPGASSYEQYF.

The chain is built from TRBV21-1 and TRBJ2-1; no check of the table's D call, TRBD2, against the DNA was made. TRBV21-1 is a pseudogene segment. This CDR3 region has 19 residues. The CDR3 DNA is TGTGCCAGCAGCAAAGACGGGCTAGCGGGAGTAGACTCCTACAATGAGCAGTTCTTC. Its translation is CASSKDGLAGVDSYNEQFF.

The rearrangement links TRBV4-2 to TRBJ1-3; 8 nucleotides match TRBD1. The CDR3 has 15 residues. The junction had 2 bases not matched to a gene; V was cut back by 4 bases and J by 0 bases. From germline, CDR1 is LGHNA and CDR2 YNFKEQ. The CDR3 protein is CASSPTGGSGNTIYF. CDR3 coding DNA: TGTGCCAGCAGCCCCACAGGGGGCTCTGGAAACACCATATATTTT.